The source of this T cell receptor (beta chain) is a study of blood T cell repertoires in COVID-19. Libraries were prepared by immunoSEQ multiplex PCR; TCRdb keeps only in-frame clonotypes and omits some of them. The table lists around 110,000 clones, 90% of them singletons, with 1.8% in the top ten. This clone appeared a single time. The CDR3 sequence is 19 residues long. The germline V gene has CDR1 MNHEY and CDR2 SVGEGT. With 0 bases removed from V and 1 base from J, the gap between germline ends came to 16 bases. V is TRBV6-2 or TRBV6-3 and J is TRBJ2-6; D not resolved. Sequenced material: peripheral blood. The TCR originated in a human donor with active COVID-19. The donor label of this sample is uncertain. The CDR3 here is CASSYSRSTFLSGANVLTF. As DNA, the CDR3 is TGTGCCAGCAGTTACTCGAGGTCCACTTTCCTGTCTGGGGCCAACGTCCTGACTTTC.